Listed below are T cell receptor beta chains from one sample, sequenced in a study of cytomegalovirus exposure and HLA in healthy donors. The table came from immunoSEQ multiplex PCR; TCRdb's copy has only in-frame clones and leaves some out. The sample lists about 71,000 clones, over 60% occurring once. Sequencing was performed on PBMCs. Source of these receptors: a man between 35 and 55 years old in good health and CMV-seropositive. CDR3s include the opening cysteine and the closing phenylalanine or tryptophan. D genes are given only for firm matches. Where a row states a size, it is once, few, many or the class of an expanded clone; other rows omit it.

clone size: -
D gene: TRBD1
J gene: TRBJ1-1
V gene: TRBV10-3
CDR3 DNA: TGTGCCATCAGTGGCCGACAGGGGGGGACTGAAGCTTTCTTT
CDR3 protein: CAISGRQGGTEAFF

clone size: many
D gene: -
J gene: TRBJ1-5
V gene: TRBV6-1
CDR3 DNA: TGTGCCAGCAGTGACTATAGCAATCAGCCCCAGCATTTT
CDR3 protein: CASSDYSNQPQHF

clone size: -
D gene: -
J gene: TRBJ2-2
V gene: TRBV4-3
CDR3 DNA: TGCGCCAGCAGCCAAGAAGTTGAGGGATACACCGGGGAGCTGTTTTTT
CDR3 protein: CASSQEVEGYTGELFF

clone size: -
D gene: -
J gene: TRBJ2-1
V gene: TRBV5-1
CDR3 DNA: TGCGCCAGCAGTGAGCTGACCTACAATGAGCAGTTCTTC
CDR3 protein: CASSELTYNEQFF

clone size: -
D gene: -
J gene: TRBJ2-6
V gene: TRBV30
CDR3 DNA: TGTGCCTGGACTTACTTTAGCTCTGGGGCCAACGTCCTGACTTTC
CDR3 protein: CAWTYFSSGANVLTF

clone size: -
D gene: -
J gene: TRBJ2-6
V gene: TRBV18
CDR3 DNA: TGTGCCAGCTACCAGGAGGCCGGGTATTCTGGGGCCAACGTCCTGACTTTC
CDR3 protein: CASYQEAGYSGANVLTF

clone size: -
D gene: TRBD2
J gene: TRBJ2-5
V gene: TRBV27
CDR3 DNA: TGTGCCAGCAGTTTATCGGTAGCGGGGAGAGAGACCCAGTACTTC
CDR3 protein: CASSLSVAGRETQYF

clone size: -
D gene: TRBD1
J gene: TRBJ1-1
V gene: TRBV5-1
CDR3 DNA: TGCGCCAGCAGCTTGGCCCGTGTGGACAGGGCACGAAACACTGAAGCTTTCTTT
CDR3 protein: CASSLARVDRARNTEAFF

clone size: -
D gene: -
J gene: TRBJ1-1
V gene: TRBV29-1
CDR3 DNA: TGCAGCGTTGCCCCGATGACGGCGGTCGCTGAAGCTTTCTTT
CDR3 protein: CSVAPMTAVAEAFF

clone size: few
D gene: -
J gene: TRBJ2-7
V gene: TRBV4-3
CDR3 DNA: TGCGCCAGCAGCCAAGATCAGGGGGGTGAGCAGTACTTC
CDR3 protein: CASSQDQGGEQYF

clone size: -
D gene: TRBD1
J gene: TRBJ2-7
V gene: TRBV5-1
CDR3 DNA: TGCGCCAGCAGCTTGGGACAGGGGTCCTACGAGCAGTACTTC
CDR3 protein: CASSLGQGSYEQYF

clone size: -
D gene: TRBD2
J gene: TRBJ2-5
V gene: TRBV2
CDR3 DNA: TGTGCCAGCAGTGAGATTCAGCGGGAGTTGGAGACCCAGTACTTC
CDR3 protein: CASSEIQRELETQYF

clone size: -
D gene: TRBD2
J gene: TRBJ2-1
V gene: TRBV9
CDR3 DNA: TGTGCCAGCACCAAGGCGCTAGCGGGAGCCGGTGAGCAGTTCTTC
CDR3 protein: CASTKALAGAGEQFF

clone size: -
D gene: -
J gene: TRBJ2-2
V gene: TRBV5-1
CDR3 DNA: TGCGCCAGCAGCTTGGGGTCAGCGAACACCGGGGAGCTGTTTTTT
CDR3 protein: CASSLGSANTGELFF

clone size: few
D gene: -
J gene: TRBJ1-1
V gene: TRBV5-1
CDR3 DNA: TGCGCCAGCAGCCACTGGGGGGTTGACACTGAAGCTTTCTTT
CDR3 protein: CASSHWGVDTEAFF

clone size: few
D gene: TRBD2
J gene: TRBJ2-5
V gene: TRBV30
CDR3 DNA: TGTGCCTGGAGTGTAGCGGGGGCAGAGACCCAGTACTTC
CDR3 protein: CAWSVAGAETQYF

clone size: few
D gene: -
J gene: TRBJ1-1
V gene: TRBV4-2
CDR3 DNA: TGTGCCAGCAGCCAAGATCGGGTCCCGGGCACTGAAGCTTTCTTT
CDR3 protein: CASSQDRVPGTEAFF

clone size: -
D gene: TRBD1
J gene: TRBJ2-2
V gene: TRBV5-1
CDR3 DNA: TGCGCCAGCAGCCCCGGGACAGCGTCCGGGGAGCTGTTTTTT
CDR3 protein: CASSPGTASGELFF

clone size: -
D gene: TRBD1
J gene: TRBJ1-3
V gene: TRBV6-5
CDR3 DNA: TGTGCCAGCAGTTACCAGACAGGGGCGGAAAACACCATATATTTT
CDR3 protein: CASSYQTGAENTIYF

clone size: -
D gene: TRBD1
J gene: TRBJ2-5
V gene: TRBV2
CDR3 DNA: TGTGCCAGCAGTCGTGACAGGGGGACGGAGACCCAGTACTTC
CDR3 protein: CASSRDRGTETQYF

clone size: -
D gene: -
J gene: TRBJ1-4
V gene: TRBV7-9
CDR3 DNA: TGTGCCAGCAGCTTAGCTGACAGATCCTATGAAAAACTGTTTTTT
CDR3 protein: CASSLADRSYEKLFF

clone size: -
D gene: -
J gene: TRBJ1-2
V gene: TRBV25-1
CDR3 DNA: TGTGCCAGCAGTGGAGGCGTCCTGCGGAGCTACACCTTC
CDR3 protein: CASSGGVLRSYTF

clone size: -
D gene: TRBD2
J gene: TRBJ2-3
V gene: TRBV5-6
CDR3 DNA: TGTGCCAGCAGCTTCGGGCGGGAGAGTGATACGCAGTATTTT
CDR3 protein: CASSFGRESDTQYF

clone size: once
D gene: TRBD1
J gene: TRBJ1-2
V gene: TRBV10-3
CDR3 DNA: TGTGCCATCAGTGATGACAGGGGTGGCTACACCTTC
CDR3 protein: CAISDDRGGYTF

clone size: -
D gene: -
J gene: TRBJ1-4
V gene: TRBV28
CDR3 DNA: TGTGCCAGCAGTTTACCCGGGACAAATAATGAAAAACTGTTTTTT
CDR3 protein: CASSLPGTNNEKLFF

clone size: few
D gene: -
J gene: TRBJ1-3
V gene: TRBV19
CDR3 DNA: TGTGCCGCAGGGATCGGAAACACCATATATTTT
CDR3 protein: CAAGIGNTIYF

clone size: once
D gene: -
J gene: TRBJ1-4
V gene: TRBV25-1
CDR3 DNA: TGTGCCAGCAGTGATTCACAGGGTTACGAAAAACTGTTTTTT
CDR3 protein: CASSDSQGYEKLFF

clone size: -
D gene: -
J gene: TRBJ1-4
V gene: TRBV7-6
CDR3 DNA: TGTGCCAGCAGCTTAGCGCTAAGGGCAGGGCGGAATGAAAAACTGTTTTTT
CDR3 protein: CASSLALRAGRNEKLFF

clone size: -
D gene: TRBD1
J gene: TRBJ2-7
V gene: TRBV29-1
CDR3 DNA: TGCAGCGTCTCACAGGGGCGCGGCGAGCAGTACTTC
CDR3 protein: CSVSQGRGEQYF

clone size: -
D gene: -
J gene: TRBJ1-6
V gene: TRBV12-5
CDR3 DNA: TGTGCTAGTGGCCCCGGACAGTGGAATTCACCCCTCCACTTT
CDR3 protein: CASGPGQWNSPLHF

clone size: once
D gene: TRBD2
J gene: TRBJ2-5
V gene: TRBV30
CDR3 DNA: TGTGCCTGGATTCCTAGGACGGGGGGGCCCGAGACCCAGTACTTC
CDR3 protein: CAWIPRTGGPETQYF

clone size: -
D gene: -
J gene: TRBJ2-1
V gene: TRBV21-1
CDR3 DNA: TGTGCCAGCAGCAAGGCCCAGACTAGCGGTCCCTACAATGAGCAGTTCTTC
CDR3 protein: CASSKAQTSGPYNEQFF

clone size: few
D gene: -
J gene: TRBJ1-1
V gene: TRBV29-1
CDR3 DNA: TGCAGCGTTGCGGGGCCCGGGGGGGTCGGCACTGAAGCTTTCTTT
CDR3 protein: CSVAGPGGVGTEAFF

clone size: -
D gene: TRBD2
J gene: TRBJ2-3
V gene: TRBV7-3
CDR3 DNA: TGTGCCAGCAGCCGGAGGGCTAGCGGGCTTCTCACAGATACGCAGTATTTT
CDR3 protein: CASSRRASGLLTDTQYF

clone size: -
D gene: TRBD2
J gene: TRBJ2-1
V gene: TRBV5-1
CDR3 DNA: TGCGCCAGCAGCTTGGTAGAGCGGGAGTTGAATGAGCAGTTCTTC
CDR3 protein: CASSLVERELNEQFF

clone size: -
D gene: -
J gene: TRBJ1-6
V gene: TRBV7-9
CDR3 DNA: TGTGCCAGCAGCGAGTTTCGGTCGAGTTCACCCCTCCACTTT
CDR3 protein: CASSEFRSSSPLHF

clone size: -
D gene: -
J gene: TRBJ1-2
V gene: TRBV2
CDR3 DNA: TGTGCCAGCAGTGATGCGGCAGACCGGAATGGCTACACCTTC
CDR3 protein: CASSDAADRNGYTF

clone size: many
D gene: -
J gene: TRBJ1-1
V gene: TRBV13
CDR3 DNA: TGTGCCAGCACCCCCCACCAGATGAACACTGAAGCTTTCTTT
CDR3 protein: CASTPHQMNTEAFF

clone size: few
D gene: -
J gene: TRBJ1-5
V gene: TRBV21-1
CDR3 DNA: TGTGCCAGCAGCAAAGCGGGGTTTGACAGGAACCATCAGCCCCAGCATTTT
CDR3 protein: CASSKAGFDRNHQPQHF

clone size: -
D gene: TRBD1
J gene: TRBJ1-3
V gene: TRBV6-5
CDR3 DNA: TGTGCCAGCAGTACCAACACAGGGGAAGAAAACACCATATATTTT
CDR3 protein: CASSTNTGEENTIYF

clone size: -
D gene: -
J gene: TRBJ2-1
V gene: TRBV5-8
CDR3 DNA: TGTGCCAGCAGCTTGTGGGGGGACAATGAGCAGTTCTTC
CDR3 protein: CASSLWGDNEQFF

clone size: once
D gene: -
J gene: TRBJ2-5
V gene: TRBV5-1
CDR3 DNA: TGCGCCAGCAGCTCTACAGGGATTCAAGAGACCCAGTACTTC
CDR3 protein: CASSSTGIQETQYF

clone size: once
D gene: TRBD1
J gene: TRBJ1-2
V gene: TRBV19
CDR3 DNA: TGTGCCAGTAGTATGACAGGGATCTATGGCTACACCTTC
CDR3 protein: CASSMTGIYGYTF

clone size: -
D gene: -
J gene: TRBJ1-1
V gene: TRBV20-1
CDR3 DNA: TGCAGTGCCGGGAGGGACCCCGAAGCTTTCTTT
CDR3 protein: CSAGRDPEAFF

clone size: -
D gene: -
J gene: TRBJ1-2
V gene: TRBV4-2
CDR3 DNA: TGTGCCAGCAGCCAAGATCTTGGGGAGAATGGCTACACCTTC
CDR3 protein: CASSQDLGENGYTF

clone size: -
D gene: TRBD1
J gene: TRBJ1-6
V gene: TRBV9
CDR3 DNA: TGTGCCAGCAGCGAGACGACAGGGGTTCCCTCCTATAATTCACCCCTCCACTTT
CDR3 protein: CASSETTGVPSYNSPLHF

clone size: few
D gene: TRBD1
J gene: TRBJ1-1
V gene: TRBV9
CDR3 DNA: TGTGCCAGCAGCGCAGGAACAGGGGGGAACACTGAAGCTTTCTTT
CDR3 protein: CASSAGTGGNTEAFF

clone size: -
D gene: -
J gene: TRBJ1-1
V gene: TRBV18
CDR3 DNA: TGTGCCAGCTCAGTTGCGGGGTACACTGAAGCTTTCTTT
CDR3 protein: CASSVAGYTEAFF

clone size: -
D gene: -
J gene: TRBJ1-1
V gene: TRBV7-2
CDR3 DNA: TGTGCCAGCAGCTACAGACGGACTTACACTGAAGCTTTCTTT
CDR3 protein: CASSYRRTYTEAFF